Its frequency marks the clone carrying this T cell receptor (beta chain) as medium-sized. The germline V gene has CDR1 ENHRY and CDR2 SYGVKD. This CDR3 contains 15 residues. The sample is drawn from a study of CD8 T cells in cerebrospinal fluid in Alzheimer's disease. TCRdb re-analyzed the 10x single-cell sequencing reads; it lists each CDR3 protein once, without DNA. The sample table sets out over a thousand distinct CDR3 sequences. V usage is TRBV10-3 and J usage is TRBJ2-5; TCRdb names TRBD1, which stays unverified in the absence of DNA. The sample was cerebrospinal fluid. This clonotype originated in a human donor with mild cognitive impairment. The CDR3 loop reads CAINDLGQGLETQYF.